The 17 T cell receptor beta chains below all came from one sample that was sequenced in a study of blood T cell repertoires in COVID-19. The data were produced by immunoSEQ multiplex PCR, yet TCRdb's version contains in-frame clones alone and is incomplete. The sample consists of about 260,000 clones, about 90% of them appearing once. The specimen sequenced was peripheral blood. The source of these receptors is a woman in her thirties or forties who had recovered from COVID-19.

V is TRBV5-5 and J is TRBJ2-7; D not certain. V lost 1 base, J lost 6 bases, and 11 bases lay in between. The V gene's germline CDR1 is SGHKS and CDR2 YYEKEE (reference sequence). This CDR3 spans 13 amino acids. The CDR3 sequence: CASSLRRDSEQYF. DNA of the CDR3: TGTGCCAGCAGCTTGCGCCGAGATTCCGAGCAGTACTTC.

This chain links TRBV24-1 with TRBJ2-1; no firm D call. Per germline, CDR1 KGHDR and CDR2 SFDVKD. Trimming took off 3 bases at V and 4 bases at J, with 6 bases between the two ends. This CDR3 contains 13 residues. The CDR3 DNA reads TGTGCCACCAGTGATGGCCGATACAATGAGCAGTTCTTC. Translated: CATSDGRYNEQFF.

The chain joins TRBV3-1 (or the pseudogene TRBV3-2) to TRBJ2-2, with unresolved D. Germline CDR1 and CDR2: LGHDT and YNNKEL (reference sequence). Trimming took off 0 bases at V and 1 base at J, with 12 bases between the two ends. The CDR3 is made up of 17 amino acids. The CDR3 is CASSQDLWSENTGELFF. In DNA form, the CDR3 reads TGTGCCAGCAGCCAAGATCTATGGAGTGAGAACACCGGGGAGCTGTTTTTT.

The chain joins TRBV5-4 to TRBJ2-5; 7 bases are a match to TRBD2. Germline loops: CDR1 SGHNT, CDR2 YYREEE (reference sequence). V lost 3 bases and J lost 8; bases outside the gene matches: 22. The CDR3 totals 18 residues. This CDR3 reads CASSSKARQRDPKRTQYF. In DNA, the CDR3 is TGTGCCAGCAGCTCAAAGGCCAGGCAGCGGGACCCCAAGAGAACCCAGTACTTC. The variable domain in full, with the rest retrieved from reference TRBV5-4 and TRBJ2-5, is ETGVTQSPTHLIKTRGQQVTLRCSSQSGHNTVSWYQQALGQGPQFIFQYYREEENGRGNFPPRFSGLQFPNYSSELNVNALELDDSALYLCASSSKARQRDPKRTQYFGPGTRLLVL.

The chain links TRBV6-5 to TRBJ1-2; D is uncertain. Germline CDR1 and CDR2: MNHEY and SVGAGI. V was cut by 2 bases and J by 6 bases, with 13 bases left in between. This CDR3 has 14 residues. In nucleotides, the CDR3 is TGTGCCAGCAGTTACCGTGAGGGCCGGAATGGCTACACCTTC. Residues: CASSYREGRNGYTF.

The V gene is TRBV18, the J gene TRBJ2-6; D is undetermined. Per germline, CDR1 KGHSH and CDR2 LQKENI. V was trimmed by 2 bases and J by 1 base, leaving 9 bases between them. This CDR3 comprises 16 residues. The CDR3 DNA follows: TGTGCCAGCTCACCATCCCCGGGTTCTGGGGCCAACGTCCTGACTTTC. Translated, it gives CASSPSPGSGANVLTF. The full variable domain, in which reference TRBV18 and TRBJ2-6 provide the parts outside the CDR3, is NAGVMQNPRHLVRRRGQEARLRCSPMKGHSHVYWYRQLPEEGLKFMVYLQKENIIDESGMPKERFSAEFPKEGPSILRIQQVVRGDSAAYFCASSPSPGSGANVLTFGAGSRLTVL.

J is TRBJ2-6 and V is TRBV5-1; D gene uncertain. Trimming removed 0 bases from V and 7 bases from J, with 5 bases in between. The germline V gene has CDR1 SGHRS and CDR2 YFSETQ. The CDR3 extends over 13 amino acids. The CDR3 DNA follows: TGCGCCAGCAGCTTGGGGGCAGCCAACGTCCTGACTTTC. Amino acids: CASSLGAANVLTF.

The CDR3 spells CASSQVPTDAGAWRETQYF. The CDR3 coding sequence is TGTGCCAGCAGCCAAGTCCCAACCGACGCAGGCGCGTGGCGAGAGACCCAGTACTTC. V usage is TRBV3-1 (or the pseudogene TRBV3-2) and J usage is TRBJ2-5; the D is unclear. Per the germline V gene, CDR1 is LGHDT and CDR2 is YNNKEL (reference sequence). The CDR3 spans 19 residues. The V gene lost 1 base and the J gene lost 4 bases, with 25 bases spanning the gap.

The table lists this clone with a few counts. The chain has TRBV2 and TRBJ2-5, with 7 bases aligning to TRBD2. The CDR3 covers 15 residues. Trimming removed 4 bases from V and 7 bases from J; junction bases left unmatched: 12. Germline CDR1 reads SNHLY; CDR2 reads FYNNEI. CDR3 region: CASSGYAGDQGTQYF. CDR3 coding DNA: TGTGCCAGCAGTGGGTACGCGGGGGACCAGGGGACCCAGTACTTC.

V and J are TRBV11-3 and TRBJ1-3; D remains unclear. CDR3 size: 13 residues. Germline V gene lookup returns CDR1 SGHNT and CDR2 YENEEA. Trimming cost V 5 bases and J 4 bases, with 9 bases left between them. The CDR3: CASSPSSGNTIYF. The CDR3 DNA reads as TGTGCCAGCAGCCCCTCTTCGGGAAACACCATATATTTT.

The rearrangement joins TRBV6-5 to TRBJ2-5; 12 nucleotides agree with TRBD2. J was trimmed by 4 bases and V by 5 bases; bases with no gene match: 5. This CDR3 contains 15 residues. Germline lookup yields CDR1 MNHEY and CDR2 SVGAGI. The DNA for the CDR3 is TGTGCCAGCAGTACCCCTAGCGGGGGGGGAGAGACCCAGTACTTC. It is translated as CASSTPSGGGETQYF.

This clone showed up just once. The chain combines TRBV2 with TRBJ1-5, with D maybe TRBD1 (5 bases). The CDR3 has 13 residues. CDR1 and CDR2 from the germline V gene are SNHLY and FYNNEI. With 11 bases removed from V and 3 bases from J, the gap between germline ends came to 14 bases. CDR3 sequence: CAGSGGPNQPQHF. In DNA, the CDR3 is TGTGCCGGGTCCGGGGGTCCCAATCAGCCCCAGCATTTT. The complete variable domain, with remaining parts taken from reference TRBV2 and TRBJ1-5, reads EPEVTQTPSHQVTQMGQEVILRCVPISNHLYFYWYRQILGQKVEFLVSFYNNEISEKSEIFDDQFSVERPDGSNFTLKIRSTKLEDSAMYFCAGSGGPNQPQHFGDGTRLSIL.

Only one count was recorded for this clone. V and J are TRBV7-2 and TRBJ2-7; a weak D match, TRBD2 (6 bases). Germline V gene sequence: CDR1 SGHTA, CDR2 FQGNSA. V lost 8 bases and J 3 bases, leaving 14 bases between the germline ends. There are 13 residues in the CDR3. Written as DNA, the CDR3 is TGTGCCAGCCGGGGGTCTCCTAACTACGAGCAGTACTTC. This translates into CASRGSPNYEQYF.

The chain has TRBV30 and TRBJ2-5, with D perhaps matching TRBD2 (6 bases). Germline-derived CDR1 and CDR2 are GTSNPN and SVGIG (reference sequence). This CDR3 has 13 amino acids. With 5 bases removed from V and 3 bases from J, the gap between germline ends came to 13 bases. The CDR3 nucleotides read TGTGCCTGGGCAGGTGGCGGGGAAGAGACCCAGTACTTC. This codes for CAWAGGGEETQYF.

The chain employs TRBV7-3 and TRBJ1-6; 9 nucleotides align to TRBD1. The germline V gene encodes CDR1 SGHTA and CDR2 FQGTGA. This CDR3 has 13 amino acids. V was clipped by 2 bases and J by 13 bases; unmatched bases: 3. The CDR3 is CASSLGQGTPLHF. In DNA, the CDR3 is TGTGCCAGCAGCTTAGGACAGGGGACGCCCCTCCACTTT.

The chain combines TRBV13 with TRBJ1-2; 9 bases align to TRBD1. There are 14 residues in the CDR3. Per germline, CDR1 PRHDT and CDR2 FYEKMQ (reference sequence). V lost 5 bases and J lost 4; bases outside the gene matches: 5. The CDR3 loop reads CASSPTGQGYGYTF. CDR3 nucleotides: TGTGCCAGCAGCCCGACGGGACAGGGCTATGGCTACACCTTC. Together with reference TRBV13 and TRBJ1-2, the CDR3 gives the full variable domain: AAGVIQSPRHLIKEKRETATLKCYPIPRHDTVYWYQQGPGQDPQFLISFYEKMQSDKGSIPDRFSAQQFSDYHSELNMSSLELGDSALYFCASSPTGQGYGYTFGSGTRLTVV.

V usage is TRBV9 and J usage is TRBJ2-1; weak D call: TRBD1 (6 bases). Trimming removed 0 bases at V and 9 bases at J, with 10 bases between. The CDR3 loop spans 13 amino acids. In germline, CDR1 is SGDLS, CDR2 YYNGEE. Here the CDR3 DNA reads TGTGCCAGCAGCGTAGAGGAAGGGGGTGAGCAGTTCTTC. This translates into CASSVEEGGEQFF.